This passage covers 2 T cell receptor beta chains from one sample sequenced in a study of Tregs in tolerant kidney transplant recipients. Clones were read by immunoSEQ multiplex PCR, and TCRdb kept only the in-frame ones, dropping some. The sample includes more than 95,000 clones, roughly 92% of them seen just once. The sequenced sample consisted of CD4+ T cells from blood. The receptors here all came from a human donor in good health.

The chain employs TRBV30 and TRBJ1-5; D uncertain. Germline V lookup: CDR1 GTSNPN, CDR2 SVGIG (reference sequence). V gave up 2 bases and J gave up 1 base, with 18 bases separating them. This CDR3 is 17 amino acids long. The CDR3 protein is CAWSMARWGRSNQPQHF. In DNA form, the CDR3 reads TGTGCCTGGAGTATGGCCCGTTGGGGAAGGAGCAATCAGCCCCAGCATTTT.

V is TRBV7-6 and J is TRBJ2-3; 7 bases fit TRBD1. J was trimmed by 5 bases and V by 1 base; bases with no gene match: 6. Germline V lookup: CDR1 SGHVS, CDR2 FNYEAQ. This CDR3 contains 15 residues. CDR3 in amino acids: CASSLGGYRGDTQYF. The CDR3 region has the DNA TGTGCCAGCAGCTTAGGGGGATACAGGGGAGATACGCAGTATTTT.